The text below deals with one TCR beta chain. Its antigen remains unknown. This sample is drawn from a study of PD-1 blockade in mismatch repair-deficient tumors. Study context: Enrolled about 2012-2016, patients had progressing, pretreated mismatch repair-deficient cancers of around twelve types. The study, taken as a whole, reports: Tumor-resident clones, often undetectable pretreatment in blood, expanded then contracted after pembrolizumab.

V was pared by 2 bases and J by 5 bases, with 15 bases between. There are 14 residues in the CDR3. Germline loops: CDR1 GTSNPN, CDR2 SVGIG (reference sequence). Clones were sequenced by immunoSEQ multiplex PCR, and TCRdb holds only the in-frame ones, with some missing. The table includes some 120,000 clones, around 80% detected once. Source: peripheral blood, taken 60 weeks after starting pembrolizumab. The V and J genes are TRBV30 and TRBJ2-5; a weak D match, TRBD1 (6 bases). The sequence was collected from an adult with mismatch repair-deficient cancer. CDR3 amino acids: CAWSLGAGLETQYF. DNA of the CDR3: TGTGCCTGGAGTTTGGGGGCGGGCCTTGAGACCCAGTACTTC.